This entry lists 19 T cell receptor beta chains sequenced from one sample in a study of CD8+ T cells in alopecia areata (dated 2018 in TCRdb). Receptor amplification or capture employed the immunoSEQ multiplex PCR assay. RNA was extracted from all samples and reverse transcribed into cDNA as template for TCR sequencing. What TCRdb holds here is the immuneACCESS table cut down to in-frame rearrangements. Part of the clones is not present; checked against another copy, under half of the missing clones reflect an unresolved V gene, and the others are unexplained. The sample profile shows under 150,000 clones; 53% of them were found once. About 0.5% of the sample lies in the top ten. The sample's time point label is to be understood as: about 4 weeks on oral tofacitinib. Taken with the paper, the label for treatment or condition translates to: oral pan-JAK inhibitor, 5-10 mg twice daily. This material consisted of CD4+ T cells sorted from blood, taken at week 4, from a patient treated with tofacitinib. The receptors were gathered from a human donor with alopecia areata.

Only a few counts were recorded for this clone. This chain links TRBV4-1 with TRBJ2-3; 7 bases are a match to TRBD2. With V trimmed by 2 bases and J by 1 base, 12 bases remained unmatched. Germline V lookup: CDR1 MGHRA, CDR2 YSYEKL. The CDR3 is made up of 18 amino acids. CDR3 in DNA: TGCGCCAGCAGCCAATCGGTGGGGAGGGTCGGGGGCACAGATACGCAGTATTTT. Translated: CASSQSVGRVGGTDTQYF.

V is TRBV25-1 and J is TRBJ2-3; possible D gene TRBD2, 6 bases. CDR3 size: 15 residues. V lost 4 bases and J lost 5, with 16 bases in between. Germline V gives CDR1 MGHDK, CDR2 SYGVNS. The CDR3 DNA sequence: TGTGCCAGCAGTGGCCCTCGCGGGACCCTAGATACGCAGTATTTT. Its protein product is CASSGPRGTLDTQYF.

This clone was observed a few times. The genes are TRBV2 and TRBJ2-3, with 8 bases that match TRBD2. V lost 7 bases to trimming and J lost 3 bases; unmatched junction nucleotides: 15. The CDR3 has 17 residues. The germline V gene has CDR1 SNHLY and CDR2 FYNNEI. The chain's CDR3 is CASTPLGVAGRTDTQYF. The DNA for the CDR3 is TGTGCCAGCACCCCCCTGGGAGTAGCGGGGAGGACAGATACGCAGTATTTT.

The rearrangement joins TRBV5-4 to TRBJ2-1; a possible D gene is TRBD2 (5 bases). The CDR3 has 14 residues. Trimming took off 5 bases at V and 1 base at J, with 10 bases between the two ends. Germline CDR1 and CDR2: SGHNT and YYREEE (reference sequence). Here the CDR3 DNA reads TGTGCCAGCAGTACGGGAAATTCCTACAATGAGCAGTTCTTC. Amino acid sequence: CASSTGNSYNEQFF.

This chain joins TRBV25-1 and TRBJ1-1, with D uncertain. The ends were cut back, 1 base at V and 3 bases at J, with 9 bases in the middle. This CDR3 has 14 amino acids. The germline V gene encodes CDR1 MGHDK and CDR2 SYGVNS. CDR3 nucleotide sequence: TGTGCCAGCAGTGAATGGGGTCGGGACACTGAAGCTTTCTTT. It is translated as CASSEWGRDTEAFF. Combining the CDR3 with reference TRBV25-1 and TRBJ1-1 gives the whole variable domain EADIYQTPRYLVIGTGKKITLECSQTMGHDKMYWYQQDPGMELHLIHYSYGVNSTEKGDLSSESTVSRIRTEHFPLTLESARPSHTSQYLCASSEWGRDTEAFFGQGTRLTVV.

This clone was detected a few times. The J gene is TRBJ2-6, the V gene TRBV4-1; 7 bases map to TRBD1. The CDR3 has 14 amino acids. With V trimmed by 4 bases and J by 4 bases, 1 base remained unmatched. Per germline, CDR1 MGHRA and CDR2 YSYEKL. Here the CDR3 reads CASSLGQGANVLTF. Written as DNA, the CDR3 is TGCGCCAGCAGCCTGGGACAGGGGGCCAACGTCCTGACTTTC.

Only a few counts were recorded for this clone. The chain joins TRBV29-1 to TRBJ1-1; 9 nucleotides match TRBD1. J was trimmed by 4 bases and V by 6 bases; bases with no gene match: 12. Germline V CDR1 and CDR2: SQVTM, ANQGSEA. This CDR3 has 15 amino acids. The CDR3 bases are TGCAGCGTGGGGGCCGGGACAGGGTCGGTCACTGAAGCTTTCTTT. It yields the protein CSVGAGTGSVTEAFF. The variable domain in full, completed from reference TRBV29-1 and TRBJ1-1, reads SAVISQKPSRDICQRGTSLTIQCQVDSQVTMMFWYRQQPGQSLTLIATANQGSEATYESGFVIDKFPISRPNLTFSTLTVSNMSPEDSSIYLCSVGAGTGSVTEAFFGQGTRLTVV.

This clone showed up just a few times. One end of the junction varies from germline; a read error may be responsible. The chain employs TRBV5-6 and TRBJ2-2; D not resolved. The germline V gene encodes CDR1 SGHDT and CDR2 YYEEEE. The CDR3 covers 12 residues. The CDR3 DNA reads as TGTGCCAGCAGCTTGATGGTGGATGGGCAGCTTTTT. Translation gives CASSLMVDGQLF.

This rearrangement joins TRBV18 to TRBJ2-7; 7 positions agree with TRBD1. Germline V gene lookup returns CDR1 KGHSH and CDR2 LQKENI. J lost 6 bases, V lost 6 bases, and 20 bases had no gene match. The CDR3 extends over 17 amino acids. CDR3 nucleotides: TGTGCCAGCTCCCCAAGATCAGGGCGTATCAGGGACAGCGAGCAGTACTTC. Translated, it gives CASSPRSGRIRDSEQYF.

The chain has TRBV29-1 and TRBJ1-1, with 9 bases identical to TRBD1. CDR1 is SQVTM and CDR2 is ANQGSEA in the germline V gene. Losses at the gene ends were 3 bases for V and 8 bases for J; bases not matched to a gene: 16. There are 16 residues in the CDR3. This chain's CDR3 is CSVEGGTGWLVSEAFF. The CDR3 DNA is TGCAGCGTTGAGGGTGGGACAGGGTGGCTTGTGTCCGAAGCTTTCTTT.

The CDR3 is CASSYSLAGGPYEQYF. The CDR3 region has the DNA TGTGCCAGCAGTTACAGTTTAGCGGGGGGTCCCTACGAGCAGTACTTC. The V and J genes are TRBV6-5 and TRBJ2-7, with 10 positions matching TRBD2. This CDR3 is 16 amino acids long. The germline gives CDR1 MNHEY, CDR2 SVGAGI. Losses at the gene ends were 2 bases for V and 2 bases for J; bases not matched to a gene: 6.

This clone is deemed medium-sized. J is TRBJ2-3 and V is TRBV2; weak D call: TRBD2 (5 bases). Germline values: CDR1 SNHLY, CDR2 FYNNEI. The ends were cut back, 7 bases at V and 2 bases at J, with 10 bases in the middle. This CDR3 spans 13 amino acids. The CDR3 region is CASNQAATDTQYF. CDR3 coding DNA: TGTGCCAGCAACCAAGCGGCCACAGATACGCAGTATTTT.

The rearrangement joins TRBV29-1 to TRBJ1-1; D might be TRBD1 (6 bases). The germline CDR1 and CDR2 sequences are SQVTM and ANQGSEA. V lost 7 bases to trimming and J lost 0 bases, with 15 bases between them. This CDR3 is 14 amino acids long. The CDR3 DNA sequence: TGCAGCGCCCGAAGGGGGACGGTGAACACTGAAGCTTTCTTT. It codes for CSARRGTVNTEAFF.

This chain uses TRBV10-3 with TRBJ2-7; unclear D gene. The CDR3 spans 13 residues. The germline V gene has CDR1 ENHRY and CDR2 SYGVKD. The V end lost 0 bases, the J end lost 9 bases, and 12 bases lay between the germline ends. CDR3 nucleotides: TGTGCCATCAGTGAGTCTGACGGTCAACGGCAGTACTTC. Protein product: CAISESDGQRQYF.

V usage is TRBV30 and J usage is TRBJ2-1; maybe TRBD2 (5 bases). The CDR3 runs to 12 residues. Germline CDR1 GTSNPN, CDR2 SVGIG (reference sequence). Trimming removed 0 bases from V and 10 bases from J, with 10 bases in between. In nucleotides, the CDR3 is TGTGCCTGGAGTGTTCGGGGATCGGAGCAGTTCTTC. Translating it yields CAWSVRGSEQFF.

This clone came up a few times. The chain recombines TRBV7-6 with TRBJ1-3; D not resolved. In germline, CDR1 is SGHVS, CDR2 FNYEAQ. CDR3 size: 15 residues. Trimming took 0 bases from V and 2 from J, leaving 8 bases between them. The chain's CDR3 is CASSLAPGPGNTIYF. DNA for the CDR3: TGTGCCAGCAGCTTAGCGCCTGGCCCTGGAAACACCATATATTTT.

The V call is TRBV7-2, the J call TRBJ1-2, with unresolved D. The V end lost 6 bases, the J end lost 4 bases, and 12 bases lay between the germline ends. CDR3 length: 13 amino acids. CDR1 is SGHTA and CDR2 is FQGNSA in the germline V gene. The CDR3 spells CASSQDRSYGYTF. DNA for the CDR3: TGTGCCAGCAGTCAAGATAGGAGCTATGGCTACACCTTC.

This chain joins TRBV7-6 and TRBJ2-7; D possibly corresponds to TRBD1 (6 bases). From germline, CDR1 is SGHVS and CDR2 FNYEAQ. The CDR3 length is 14 residues. Trimming left V 1 base short and J 3 bases short, with 10 bases between. CDR3 nucleotides: TGTGCCAGCAGCTTAGAAGGGACAAACTACGAGCAGTACTTC. This gives the protein CASSLEGTNYEQYF.

This clone was found once. The rearrangement joins TRBV29-1 to TRBJ1-1, with D perhaps matching TRBD1 (5 bases). CDR1 and CDR2 (germline): SQVTM, ANQGSEA. The CDR3 has 10 amino acids. Trimming shortened V by 7 bases and J by 11 bases, and 14 bases separated the two germline ends. CDR3 protein: CSGTREGAFF. The CDR3 DNA sequence: TGCAGCGGCACCAGGGAGGGGGCTTTCTTT.